The sequence of this T cell receptor beta chain was determined in a study of long-term antiretroviral therapy in people with HIV. This CDR3 has 13 amino acids. Looked up from germline, CDR1 is SNHLY and CDR2 is FYNNEI. Trimming shortened V by 5 bases and J by 5 bases, and 12 bases separated the two germline ends. Survey level was the resolution at which the v3.0 immunoSEQ assay ran. Only in-frame clones appear in the TCRdb table, and some are missing; sequencing was by immunoSEQ multiplex PCR. The table has fewer than 25,000 clones, about 95% seen once. The study used samples holding roughly 0.95-11 million cryopreserved PBMC before DNA extraction. Study-wide findings and caveats: Narrower CDR3 length ranges marked HIV repertoires relative to controls. Clones that expanded before ART (that is, prior to treatment) dominated the repertoire at all time points. Specimens of blood were obtained during 2004 to 2017, possibly under older ART regimens.

A remark on this clone: The antigen is unknown.

This receptor was obtained from a woman in her forties or fifties with HIV. Sequences were derived from unsorted PBMCs, sampled around 4.7 years after starting antiretroviral therapy. The chain joins TRBV2 to TRBJ1-2, with D hard to call. This chain's CDR3 is CASSPAVRYGYTF. Here the CDR3 DNA reads TGTGCCAGCAGTCCTGCAGTTCGTTATGGCTACACCTTC.